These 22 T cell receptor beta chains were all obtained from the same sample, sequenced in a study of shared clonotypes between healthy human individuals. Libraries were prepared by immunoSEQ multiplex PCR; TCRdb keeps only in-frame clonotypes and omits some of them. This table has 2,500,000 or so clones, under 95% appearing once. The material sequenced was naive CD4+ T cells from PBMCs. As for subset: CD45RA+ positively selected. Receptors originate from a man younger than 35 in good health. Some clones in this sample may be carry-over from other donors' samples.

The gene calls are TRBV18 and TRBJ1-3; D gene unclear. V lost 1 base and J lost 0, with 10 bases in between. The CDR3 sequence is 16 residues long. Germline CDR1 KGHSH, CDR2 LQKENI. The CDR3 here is CASSPLDMSSGNTIYF. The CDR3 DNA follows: TGTGCCAGCTCACCACTCGACATGAGCTCTGGAAACACCATATATTTT.

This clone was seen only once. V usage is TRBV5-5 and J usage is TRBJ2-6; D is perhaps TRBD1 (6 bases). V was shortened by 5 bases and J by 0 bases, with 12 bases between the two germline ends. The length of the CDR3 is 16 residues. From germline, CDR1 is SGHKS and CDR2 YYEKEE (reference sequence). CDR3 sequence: CASRGQIVSGANVLTF. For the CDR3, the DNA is TGTGCCAGCAGGGGACAAATAGTCTCTGGGGCCAACGTCCTGACTTTC.

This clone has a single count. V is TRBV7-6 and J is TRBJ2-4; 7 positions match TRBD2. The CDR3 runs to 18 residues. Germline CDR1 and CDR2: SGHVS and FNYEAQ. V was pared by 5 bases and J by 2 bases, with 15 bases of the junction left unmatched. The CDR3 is CASSVGPYVGRSKNIQYF. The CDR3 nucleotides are TGTGCCAGCAGCGTAGGCCCTTATGTCGGGAGGTCCAAAAACATTCAGTACTTC. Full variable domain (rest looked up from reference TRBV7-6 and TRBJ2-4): GAGVSQSPRYKVTKRGQDVALRCDPISGHVSLYWYRQALGQGPEFLTYFNYEAQQDKSGLPNDRFSAERPEGSISTLTIQRTEQRDSAMYRCASSVGPYVGRSKNIQYFGAGTRLSVL.

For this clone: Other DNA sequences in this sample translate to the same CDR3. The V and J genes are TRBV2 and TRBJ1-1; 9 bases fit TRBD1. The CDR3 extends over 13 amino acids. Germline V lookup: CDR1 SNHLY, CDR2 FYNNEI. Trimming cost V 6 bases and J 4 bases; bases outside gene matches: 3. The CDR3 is CASRGQGPTEAFF. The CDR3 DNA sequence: TGTGCCAGCAGGGGACAGGGTCCCACTGAAGCTTTCTTT.

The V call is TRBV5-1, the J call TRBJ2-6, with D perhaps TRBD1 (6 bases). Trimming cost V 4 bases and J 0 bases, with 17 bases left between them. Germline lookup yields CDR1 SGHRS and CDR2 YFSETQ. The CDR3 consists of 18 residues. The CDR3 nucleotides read TGCGCCAGCAGCCTACCCGACAGGTCCAACTCTGGGGCCAACGTCCTGACTTTC. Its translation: CASSLPDRSNSGANVLTF.

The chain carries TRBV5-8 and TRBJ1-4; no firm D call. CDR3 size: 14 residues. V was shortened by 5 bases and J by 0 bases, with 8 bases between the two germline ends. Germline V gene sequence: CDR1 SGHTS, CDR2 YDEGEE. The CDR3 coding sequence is TGTGCCAGCAGGAACAGAGCAACTAATGAAAAACTGTTTTTT. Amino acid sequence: CASRNRATNEKLFF.

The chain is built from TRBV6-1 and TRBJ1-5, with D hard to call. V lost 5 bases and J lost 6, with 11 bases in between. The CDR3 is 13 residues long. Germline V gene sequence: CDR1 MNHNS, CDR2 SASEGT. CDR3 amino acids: CASSMEGGQPQHF. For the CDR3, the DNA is TGTGCCAGCAGTATGGAGGGTGGTCAGCCCCAGCATTTT.

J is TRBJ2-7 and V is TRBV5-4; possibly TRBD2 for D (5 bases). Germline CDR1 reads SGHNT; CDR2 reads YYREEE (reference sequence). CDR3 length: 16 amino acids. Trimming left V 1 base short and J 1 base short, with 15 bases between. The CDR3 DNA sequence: TGTGCCAGCAGCTTGTGGGAGCGAGGAGTATCCTACGAGCAGTACTTC. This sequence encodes CASSLWERGVSYEQYF.

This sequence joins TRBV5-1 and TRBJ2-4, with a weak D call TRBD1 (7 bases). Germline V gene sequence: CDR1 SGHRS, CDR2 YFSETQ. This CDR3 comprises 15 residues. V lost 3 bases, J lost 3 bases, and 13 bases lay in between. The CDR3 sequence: CASSWGDSDKNIQYF. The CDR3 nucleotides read TGCGCCAGCAGCTGGGGGGACAGTGACAAAAACATTCAGTACTTC.

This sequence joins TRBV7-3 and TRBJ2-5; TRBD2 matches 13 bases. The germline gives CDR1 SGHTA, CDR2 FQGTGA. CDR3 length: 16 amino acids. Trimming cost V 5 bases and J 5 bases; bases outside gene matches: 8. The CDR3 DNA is TGTGCCAGCAGCCACACTAGCGGGAGGGCTGGGGAGACCCAGTACTTC. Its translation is CASSHTSGRAGETQYF.

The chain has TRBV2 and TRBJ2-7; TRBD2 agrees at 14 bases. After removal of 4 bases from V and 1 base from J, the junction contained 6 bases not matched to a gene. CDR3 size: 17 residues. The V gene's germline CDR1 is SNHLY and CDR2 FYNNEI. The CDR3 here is CASSVGLAGGRSYEQYF. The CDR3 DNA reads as TGTGCCAGCAGTGTAGGACTAGCGGGAGGCCGGTCCTACGAGCAGTACTTC.

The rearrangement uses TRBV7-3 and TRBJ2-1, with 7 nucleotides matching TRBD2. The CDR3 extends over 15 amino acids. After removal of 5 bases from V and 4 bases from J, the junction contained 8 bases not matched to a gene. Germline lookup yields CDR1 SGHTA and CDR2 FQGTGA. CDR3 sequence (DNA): TGTGCCAGCAGCCCCGCTCCTAGCGGATACAATGAGCAGTTCTTC. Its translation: CASSPAPSGYNEQFF.

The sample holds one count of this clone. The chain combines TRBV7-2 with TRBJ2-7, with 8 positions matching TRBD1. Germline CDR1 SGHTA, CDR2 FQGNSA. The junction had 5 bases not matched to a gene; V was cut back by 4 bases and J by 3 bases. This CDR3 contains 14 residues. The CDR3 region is CASSYLGTGYEQYF. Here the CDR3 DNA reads TGTGCCAGCAGCTACCTAGGGACAGGCTACGAGCAGTACTTC.

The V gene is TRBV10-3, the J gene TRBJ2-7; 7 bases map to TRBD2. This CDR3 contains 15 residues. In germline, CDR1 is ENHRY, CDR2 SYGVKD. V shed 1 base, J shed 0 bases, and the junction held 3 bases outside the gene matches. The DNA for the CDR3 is TGTGCCATCAGTGAGTTGGGCGGGGGCTCCTACGAGCAGTACTTC. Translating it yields CAISELGGGSYEQYF.

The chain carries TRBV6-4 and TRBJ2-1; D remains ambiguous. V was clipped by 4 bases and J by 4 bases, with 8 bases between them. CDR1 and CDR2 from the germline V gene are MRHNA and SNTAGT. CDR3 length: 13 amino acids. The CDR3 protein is CASSVSRYNEQFF. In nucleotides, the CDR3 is TGTGCCAGCAGTGTAAGCAGATACAATGAGCAGTTCTTC.

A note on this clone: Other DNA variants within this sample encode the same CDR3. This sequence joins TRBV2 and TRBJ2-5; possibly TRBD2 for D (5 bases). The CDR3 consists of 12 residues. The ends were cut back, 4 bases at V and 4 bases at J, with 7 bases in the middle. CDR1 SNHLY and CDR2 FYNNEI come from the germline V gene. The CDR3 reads CASSVGGETQYF. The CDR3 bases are TGTGCCAGCAGTGTAGGAGGAGAGACCCAGTACTTC. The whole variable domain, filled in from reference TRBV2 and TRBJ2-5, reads EPEVTQTPSHQVTQMGQEVILRCVPISNHLYFYWYRQILGQKVEFLVSFYNNEISEKSEIFDDQFSVERPDGSNFTLKIRSTKLEDSAMYFCASSVGGETQYFGPGTRLLVL.

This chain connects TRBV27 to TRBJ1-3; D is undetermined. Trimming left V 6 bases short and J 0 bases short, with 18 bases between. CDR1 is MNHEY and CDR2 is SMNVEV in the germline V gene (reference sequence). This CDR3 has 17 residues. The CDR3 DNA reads TGTGCCAGCAGATTAAAACCCCCCTCTAGCTCTGGAAACACCATATATTTT. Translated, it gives CASRLKPPSSSGNTIYF.

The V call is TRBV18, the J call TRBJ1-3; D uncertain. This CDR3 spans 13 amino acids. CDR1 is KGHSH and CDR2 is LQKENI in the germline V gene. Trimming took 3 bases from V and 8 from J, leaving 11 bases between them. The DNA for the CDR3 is TGTGCCAGCTCACCCCGAATCGGAGACACCATATATTTT. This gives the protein CASSPRIGDTIYF.

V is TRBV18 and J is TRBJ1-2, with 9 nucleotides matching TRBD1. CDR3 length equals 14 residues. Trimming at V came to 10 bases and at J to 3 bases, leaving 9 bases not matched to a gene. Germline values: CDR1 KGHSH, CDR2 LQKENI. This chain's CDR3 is CATRTGAGDYGYTF. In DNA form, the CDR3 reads TGTGCCACTCGGACAGGGGCAGGGGACTATGGCTACACCTTC.

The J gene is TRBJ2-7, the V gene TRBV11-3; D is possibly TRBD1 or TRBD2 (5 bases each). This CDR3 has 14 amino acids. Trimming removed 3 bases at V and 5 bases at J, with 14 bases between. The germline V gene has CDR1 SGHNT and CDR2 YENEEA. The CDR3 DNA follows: TGTGCCAGCAGCTTCTCAGGAGTGGGGGACGAGCAGTACTTC. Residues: CASSFSGVGDEQYF.

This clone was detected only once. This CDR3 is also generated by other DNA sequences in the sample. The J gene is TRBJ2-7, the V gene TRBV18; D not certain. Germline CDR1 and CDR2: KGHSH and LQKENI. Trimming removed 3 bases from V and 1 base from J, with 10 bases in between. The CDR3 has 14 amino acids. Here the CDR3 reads CASSPGRISYEQYF. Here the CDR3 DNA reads TGTGCCAGCTCACCTGGTAGAATTTCCTACGAGCAGTACTTC.

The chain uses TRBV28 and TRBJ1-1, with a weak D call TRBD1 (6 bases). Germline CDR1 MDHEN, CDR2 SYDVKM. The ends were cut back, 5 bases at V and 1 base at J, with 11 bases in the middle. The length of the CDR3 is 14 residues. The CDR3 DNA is TGTGCCAGCAGTGTTGGGGGACAGAACACTGAAGCTTTCTTT. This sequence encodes CASSVGGQNTEAFF. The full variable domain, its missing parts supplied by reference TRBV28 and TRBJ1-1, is DVKVTQSSRYLVKRTGEKVFLECVQDMDHENMFWYRQDPGLGLRLIYFSYDVKMKEKGDIPEGYSVSREKKERFSLILESASTNQTSMYLCASSVGGQNTEAFFGQGTRLTVV.